This T cell receptor (beta chain) is drawn from a study of shared clonotypes between healthy human individuals. This clone was found a few times. V was trimmed by 11 bases and J by 4 bases, leaving 17 bases between them. Germline CDR1 and CDR2: SNHLY and FYNNEI. The CDR3 length is 13 residues. Assay execution proceeded at the deep level. The data were produced by immunoSEQ multiplex PCR, yet TCRdb's version contains in-frame clones alone and is incomplete. Found here are more than 2,000,000 clones, about 92% of them singletons; the top ten hold about 0.41%. The chain carries TRBV2 and TRBJ1-1, with D possibly being TRBD1 (5 bases). The receptor was isolated from a man aged 18 to 35 in good health. Some clones in this sample may be carry-over from other donors' samples. The sequenced sample was naive CD4+ T cells from PBMCs. Subset denoted: CD45RA+ positively selected. The CDR3 protein is CAEGQGESTEAFF. The DNA for the CDR3 is TGTGCCGAAGGCCAAGGGGAGAGCACTGAAGCTTTCTTT. Based on the CDR3 plus reference TRBV2 and TRBJ1-1, the full variable domain is EPEVTQTPSHQVTQMGQEVILRCVPISNHLYFYWYRQILGQKVEFLVSFYNNEISEKSEIFDDQFSVERPDGSNFTLKIRSTKLEDSAMYFCAEGQGESTEAFFGQGTRLTVV.